The text below deals with one T cell receptor (beta chain). Profiled with immunoSEQ multiplex PCR; TCRdb holds only in-frame clones, not every one. The sample has tens of thousands of clones, 80% seen once; the top ten hold around 4.2%. This sample was taken from a study of OX40 agonist ivuxolimab in advanced cancers. The germline CDR1 and CDR2 sequences are MNHNY and SVGAGI (reference sequence). This CDR3 has 15 amino acids. V was pared by 2 bases and J by 10 bases, with 15 bases between. The receptor comes from an adult with an advanced solid tumor such as melanoma, head and neck, liver or kidney cancer. The sample was CD4+ or CD8+ T cells sorted from blood, taken in a trial of the OX40 agonist ivuxolimab. The chain is built from TRBV6-6 and TRBJ1-6; D may be TRBD1 (5 bases). CDR3 region: CASSYLGAPESPLHF. The CDR3 bases are TGTGCCAGCAGTTACCTCGGGGCGCCCGAATCACCCCTCCACTTT.